This record looks at one T cell receptor (beta chain) sequence and its context. Its antigen is not identified. The data were obtained in a study of cytomegalovirus exposure and HLA in healthy donors. Study-wide results and limits: The study flagged 150 to 200 TCR beta chains as cytomegalovirus-associated. The study found most TCR sequences rare, yet found some public TCRs in many donors.

Clones were sequenced by immunoSEQ multiplex PCR, and TCRdb holds only the in-frame ones, with some missing. This table holds some 65,000 clones, about 94% found once. CDR3 length: 15 amino acids. The germline V gene encodes CDR1 MNHEY and CDR2 SVGAGI. With V trimmed by 5 bases and J by 5 bases, 5 bases remained unmatched. The clonotype was recovered from a man younger than 30 in good health and CMV-seropositive. Material: PBMCs. The chain recombines TRBV6-5 with TRBJ2-2; 10 bases match TRBD1. CDR3 region: CASSTDRGVTGELFF. The CDR3 DNA reads as TGTGCCAGCAGTACGGACAGGGGGGTAACCGGGGAGCTGTTTTTT.